Listed here are 15 T cell receptor beta chains from one sample, sequenced in a study of CD8 T cells in Susac syndrome (dated by TCRdb to about 2019). Library preparation employed the immunoSEQ multiplex PCR assay. RNA was extracted using the RNeasy kit, and about 0.45 to 1 microgram was reverse transcribed with random hexamers. TCRdb took the public reads, trimmed them with fastp at Q25, ran MiXCR for clone calling and kept in-frame beta chains. Records with the same CDR3 protein are collapsed into one entry carrying the most frequent genes and DNA. In this sample the table shows about 300,000 distinct CDR3 sequences, around 85% of which occur a single time. Of the sample, 0.21% is held by the ten largest clones. Sequences were obtained from CD8+ T cells from PBMCs. The source is a human donor with multiple sclerosis.

The rearrangement uses TRBV5-6 and TRBJ1-1; D ambiguous. V was cut by 4 bases and J by 0 bases, with 16 bases left in between. Germline V CDR1 and CDR2: SGHDT, YYEEEE. This CDR3 is 16 amino acids long. The CDR3 region has the DNA TGTGCCAGCAGCACTGGTTGGGGTACCATGAACACTGAAGCTTTCTTT. It specifies CASSTGWGTMNTEAFF.

J is TRBJ1-2 and V is TRBV12-3 or TRBV12-4, with D hard to call. The V and J ends lost 6 bases and 1 base respectively, with 21 bases between them. This CDR3 has 17 amino acids. For the CDR3, the DNA is TGTGCCAGCAGCCCCTTAATAATAGCGCCCCTTAACTATGGCTACACCTTC. Translating it yields CASSPLIIAPLNYGYTF.

The chain is built from TRBV7-9 and TRBJ2-1, with TRBD1 matching 8 bases. With 8 bases clipped from V and 9 bases from J, the junction kept 12 bases outside the gene matches. The germline CDR1 and CDR2 sequences are SEHNR and FQNEAQ (reference sequence). This CDR3 has 14 amino acids. The CDR3 DNA is TGTGCCAGCCTAAAGGACAGGGTGATGGCTGAGCAGTTCTTC. Its protein product is CASLKDRVMAEQFF.

This chain links TRBV13 with TRBJ2-5, with D maybe TRBD1 (6 bases). The germline V gene encodes CDR1 PRHDT and CDR2 FYEKMQ (reference sequence). Trimming shortened V by 5 bases and J by 0 bases, and 10 bases separated the two germline ends. The CDR3 is made up of 14 amino acids. The CDR3 bases are TGTGCCAGCAGCCCGACAGGAAACCAAGAGACCCAGTACTTC. Translating it yields CASSPTGNQETQYF.

The chain links TRBV4-3 to TRBJ2-1, with 10 bases that match TRBD2. V trimming: 1 base; J trimming: 3 bases; junction bases outside the gene matches: 3. Per germline, CDR1 LGHNA and CDR2 YSLEER. The CDR3 totals 16 residues. The CDR3 bases are TGCGCCAGCAGCCAAGGAACTAGCGGGAACTACAATGAGCAGTTCTTC. Translated: CASSQGTSGNYNEQFF.

J is TRBJ2-1 and V is TRBV7-9, with D possibly matching TRBD1 (6 bases). The CDR3 has 16 residues. Germline V gives CDR1 SEHNR, CDR2 FQNEAQ (reference sequence). Trimming cost V 4 bases and J 15 bases, with 28 bases left between them. Written as DNA, the CDR3 is TGTGCCAGCAGCTCCACCCGGACAGAGGACTTCCGATTTTTGTTCTTC. The encoded protein is CASSSTRTEDFRFLFF.

This chain joins TRBV4-1 and TRBJ1-5, with D perhaps TRBD1 (5 bases). The CDR3 is 15 residues long. Germline CDR1 is MGHRA and CDR2 is YSYEKL. Trimming removed 0 bases at V and 1 base at J, with 7 bases between. The CDR3 is CASSQEDRSNQPQHF. Here the CDR3 DNA reads TGCGCCAGCAGCCAAGAAGACAGAAGCAATCAGCCCCAGCATTTT.

The chain recombines TRBV5-1 with TRBJ1-6; 7 bases fit TRBD1. The CDR3 is 13 amino acids. Trimming cost V 0 bases and J 14 bases; bases outside gene matches: 5. Germline V lookup: CDR1 SGHRS, CDR2 YFSETQ. CDR3 in DNA: TGCGCCAGCAGCTTGGAAACAGGGGAGTCCCTCCACTTT. Encoded protein: CASSLETGESLHF.

The chain uses TRBV27 and TRBJ2-2; D might be TRBD1 (6 bases). CDR3 length: 15 amino acids. V lost 2 bases and J 3 bases, leaving 10 bases between the germline ends. CDR1 is MNHEY, CDR2 SMNVEV, per germline (reference sequence). CDR3 DNA: TGTGCCAGCAGTTTAGGCACAGGGTACACCGGGGAGCTGTTTTTT. The encoded protein is CASSLGTGYTGELFF.

The DNA of the CDR3 is TGTGCCAGCAGCTTGTCCTTTTTTGGGGGAGAGAGGCCCTACGAGCAGTACTTC. Protein sequence: CASSLSFFGGERPYEQYF. The chain joins TRBV5-4 to TRBJ2-7; D is possibly TRBD1 or TRBD2 (5 bases each). The CDR3 runs 18 residues. V lost 1 base and J 2 bases, leaving 22 bases between the germline ends. Germline values: CDR1 SGHNT, CDR2 YYREEE (reference sequence).

The rearrangement links TRBV7-2 to TRBJ2-1, with 7 nucleotides matching TRBD2. There are 16 residues in the CDR3. V was clipped by 1 base and J by 4 bases; unmatched bases: 7. In germline, CDR1 is SGHTA, CDR2 FQGNSA. For the CDR3, the DNA is TGTGCCAGCAGCTTAGATCTAGCGGACTTATACAATGAGCAGTTCTTC. It translates to CASSLDLADLYNEQFF.

The J gene is TRBJ1-5, the V gene TRBV20-1; 11 bases align to TRBD1. Germline V gene lookup returns CDR1 DFQATT and CDR2 SNEGSKA (reference sequence). The V gene end was trimmed by 6 bases and the J gene end by 1 base; junction bases not matched to a gene: 8. The CDR3 sequence is 16 residues long. CDR3 nucleotide sequence: TGCAGTGCCTACTGGACAGGGGGCTCGAGCAATCAGCCCCAGCATTTT. Translating gives CSAYWTGGSSNQPQHF.

The V call is TRBV6-1, the J call TRBJ2-7; perhaps D is TRBD1 or TRBD2 (5 bases each). The CDR3 contains 16 residues. Deletions cut 5 bases from V and 2 bases from J, with 19 bases between. CDR1 and CDR2 from the germline V gene are MNHNS and SASEGT. The CDR3 protein is CASSPRVWGTTYEQYF. DNA of the CDR3: TGTGCCAGCAGTCCCCGGGTCTGGGGGACCACCTACGAGCAGTACTTC.

The genes are TRBV4-3 and TRBJ1-1; the match to TRBD1 covers 8 bases. V trimming: 1 base; J trimming: 4 bases; junction bases outside the gene matches: 11. The CDR3 has 17 amino acids. Germline V CDR1 and CDR2: LGHNA, YSLEER. CDR3 amino acids: CASSQGGDRNWGTEAFF. As DNA, the CDR3 is TGCGCCAGCAGCCAAGGTGGGGACAGGAATTGGGGCACTGAAGCTTTCTTT.

CDR3 sequence: CSAGDSMSYEQYF. The CDR3 bases are TGCAGTGCCGGGGACTCTATGTCCTACGAGCAGTACTTC. The chain combines TRBV20-1 with TRBJ2-7; weak D call: TRBD2 (6 bases). Deletions cut 6 bases from V and 1 base from J, with 13 bases between. The germline CDR1 and CDR2 sequences are DFQATT and SNEGSKA (reference sequence). The CDR3 consists of 13 residues.